Presented here are 31 T cell receptor beta chains from one specimen sequenced in a study of blood T cell repertoires in COVID-19. Measured with immunoSEQ multiplex PCR; TCRdb has only the in-frame clones, and not every one. The table shows some 450,000 clones, with 88% occurring only once. The specimen was peripheral blood. These receptor sequences come from a woman aged 45-60 years with COVID-19, enrolled during active disease.

The chain combines TRBV2 with TRBJ1-1; D unclear. V lost 7 bases to trimming and J lost 1 base, with 10 bases between them. Germline CDR1 and CDR2: SNHLY and FYNNEI. The CDR3 length is 13 residues. CDR3 coding DNA: TGTGCCAGCATGGGCACTAGGAACACTGAAGCTTTCTTT. Translating gives CASMGTRNTEAFF.

As for this clone: No DNA is shown, since the ends of the CDR3 on it are uncertain; the CDR3 is the one TCRdb lists. The V and J genes are TRBV6-5 and TRBJ2-1; TRBD1 reflects the table's D call only, with no check against the DNA. The germline V gene has CDR1 MNHEY and CDR2 SVGAGI. Both ends counted, the CDR3 spans 15 residues. CDR3 in amino acids: CASSTSTGLTGEQFF.

The rearrangement joins TRBV6-5 to TRBJ1-6, with 7 bases matching TRBD1. The ends lost 5 bases at V and 6 bases at J; junction bases unmatched: 7. Germline CDR1 reads MNHEY; CDR2 reads SVGAGI. CDR3 size: 15 residues. The CDR3 nucleotides read TGTGCCAGCAGTCTCTTCGGACAGGTTAATTCACCCCTCCACTTT. Residues: CASSLFGQVNSPLHF.

This clone has a single count. The chain's CDR3 is CASISGQDKTEAFF. The CDR3 DNA sequence: TGTGCCAGCATCTCCGGACAGGACAAAACTGAAGCTTTCTTT. This chain joins TRBV6-5 and TRBJ1-1; TRBD1 agrees at 7 bases. Germline loops: CDR1 MNHEY, CDR2 SVGAGI. V shed 7 bases, J shed 5 bases, and the junction held 10 bases outside the gene matches. The CDR3 covers 14 residues.

This clone was seen once. The chain carries TRBV27 and TRBJ2-3; 13 bases line up with TRBD2. With V trimmed by 5 bases and J by 7 bases, 3 bases remained unmatched. The CDR3 spans 14 residues. The V gene's germline CDR1 is MNHEY and CDR2 SMNVEV (reference sequence). The CDR3 DNA is TGTGCCAGCAGTCCGGGACTAGCGGGGAATACGCAGTATTTT. The encoded protein is CASSPGLAGNTQYF.

This rearrangement joins TRBV4-1 to TRBJ1-6, with 8 bases lining up with TRBD1. The V gene end was trimmed by 3 bases and the J gene end by 7 bases; junction bases not matched to a gene: 2. The CDR3 runs to 14 residues. Looked up from germline, CDR1 is MGHRA and CDR2 is YSYEKL. The CDR3 protein is CASSHRQGNSPLHF. The CDR3, as DNA: TGCGCCAGCAGCCACCGACAGGGGAATTCACCCCTCCACTTT.

This clone was counted a single time. This chain uses TRBV25-1 with TRBJ2-5; 7 positions match TRBD1. The CDR3 loop spans 13 amino acids. With V trimmed by 7 bases and J by 7 bases, 9 bases remained unmatched. Germline V CDR1 and CDR2: MGHDK, SYGVNS. CDR3 sequence reads: CASTRQGVGTQYF. Here the CDR3 DNA reads TGTGCCAGCACCAGACAGGGTGTGGGGACCCAGTACTTC.

In its sample, this clone was seen once. This CDR3 reads CASSSGGDIQFF. DNA for the CDR3: TGTGCCAGCAGCTCGGGGGGTGATATTCAGTTCTTC. V usage is TRBV7-2 and J usage is TRBJ2-1; 7 positions agree with TRBD2. Germline loops: CDR1 SGHTA, CDR2 FQGNSA. J was trimmed by 13 bases and V by 4 bases; bases with no gene match: 7. The CDR3 runs to 12 residues.

This clone was seen only once. CDR3 residues: CASSIATGETQYF. The CDR3 DNA reads as TGCGCCAGCAGCATTGCCACCGGAGAGACCCAGTACTTC. The V gene is TRBV5-1, the J gene TRBJ2-5; no clear D gene. The CDR3 runs to 13 residues. Trimming cost V 4 bases and J 4 bases, with 11 bases left between them. Germline CDR1 and CDR2: SGHRS and YFSETQ. The full variable domain, in which reference TRBV5-1 and TRBJ2-5 provide the parts outside the CDR3, is KAGVTQTPRYLIKTRGQQVTLSCSPISGHRSVSWYQQTPGQGLQFLFEYFSETQRNKGNFPGRFSGRQFSNSRSEMNVSTLELGDSALYLCASSIATGETQYFGPGTRLLVL.

The chain combines TRBV7-6 with TRBJ2-3; 10 bases align to TRBD2. V lost 3 bases, J lost 2 bases, and 2 bases stayed unmatched. The germline gives CDR1 SGHVS, CDR2 FNYEAQ. The CDR3 is 15 residues long. This chain's CDR3 is CASSFSGGPTDTQYF. The DNA of the CDR3 is TGTGCCAGCAGCTTTAGCGGGGGGCCCACAGATACGCAGTATTTT.

The V gene is TRBV2, the J gene TRBJ1-2; D perhaps matches TRBD1 (6 bases). The V and J ends lost 2 bases and 8 bases respectively, with 12 bases between them. The germline CDR1 and CDR2 sequences are SNHLY and FYNNEI. The CDR3 loop spans 13 amino acids. CDR3 in amino acids: CASSERAGEGYTF. The DNA for the CDR3 is TGTGCCAGCAGTGAACGGGCAGGGGAAGGCTACACCTTC.

This chain connects TRBV5-4 to TRBJ1-1; D might be TRBD1 (5 bases). Between the trimmed V and J ends, which lost 4 bases and 0 bases, there was a span of 10 bases. In germline, CDR1 is SGHNT, CDR2 YYREEE (reference sequence). The CDR3 has 14 residues. DNA of the CDR3: TGTGCCAGCAGCGACAAGACAGTGAACACTGAAGCTTTCTTT. It encodes CASSDKTVNTEAFF.

The chain recombines TRBV7-9 with TRBJ1-2; tentatively, D is TRBD1 (6 bases). Trimming took off 1 base at V and 0 bases at J, with 12 bases between the two ends. CDR1 is SEHNR, CDR2 FQNEAQ, per germline (reference sequence). This CDR3 comprises 16 residues. The DNA of the CDR3 is TGTGCCAGCAGCTTAGGAGGGGGATATACTAACTATGGCTACACCTTC. Protein sequence: CASSLGGGYTNYGYTF.

The rearrangement joins TRBV20-1 to TRBJ2-3; a possible D gene is TRBD1 (6 bases). V dropped 3 bases and J dropped 2 bases, with 15 bases sitting between them. Germline V CDR1 and CDR2: DFQATT, SNEGSKA (reference sequence). This CDR3 spans 15 amino acids. The CDR3 bases are TGCAGTGCTAGTCCCCAGAGGGGGACCACAGATACGCAGTATTTT. The encoded protein is CSASPQRGTTDTQYF.

This chain joins TRBV12-3 or TRBV12-4 and TRBJ2-1, with 8 bases identical to TRBD1. After removal of 7 bases from V and 9 bases from J, the junction contained 8 bases not matched to a gene. The CDR3 length is 13 residues. CDR3 DNA: TGTGCCAGCACCCCGGACAGGGTCAGTGAGCAGTTCTTC. It specifies CASTPDRVSEQFF.

J is TRBJ2-7 and V is TRBV3-1 (or the pseudogene TRBV3-2); 7 nucleotides match TRBD2. Germline loops: CDR1 LGHDT, CDR2 YNNKEL (reference sequence). The CDR3 is made up of 16 amino acids. The junction had 9 bases not matched to a gene; V was cut back by 4 bases and J by 0 bases. The CDR3 reads CASSRRGRGSSYEQYF. The CDR3 bases are TGTGCCAGCAGCCGTCGTGGGCGGGGGAGCTCCTACGAGCAGTACTTC.

The chain uses TRBV7-2 and TRBJ1-5; 12 nucleotides line up with TRBD1. CDR1 and CDR2 from the germline V gene are SGHTA and FQGNSA. The CDR3 totals 18 residues. The trim removed 2 bases at V and 7 bases at J, leaving 12 bases unmatched. The CDR3 here is CASSLSRAGTGGRQPQHF. Here the CDR3 DNA reads TGTGCCAGCAGCTTATCGAGAGCCGGGACAGGGGGCCGCCAGCCCCAGCATTTT.

J is TRBJ2-1 and V is TRBV6-5, with a tentative D call TRBD2 (6 bases). Germline V gene lookup returns CDR1 MNHEY and CDR2 SVGAGI. V lost 5 bases to trimming and J lost 7 bases, with 15 bases between them. The CDR3 loop spans 14 amino acids. The CDR3: CASSQRLAPNEQFF. The CDR3 DNA reads as TGTGCCAGCAGTCAACGCCTAGCGCCTAATGAGCAGTTCTTC.

V is TRBV2 and J is TRBJ1-3, with a tentative D call TRBD1 (5 bases). The germline V gene has CDR1 SNHLY and CDR2 FYNNEI. This CDR3 has 15 amino acids. V dropped 4 bases and J dropped 0 bases, with 10 bases sitting between them. The CDR3 here is CASSAGGGSGNTIYF. Written as DNA, the CDR3 is TGTGCCAGCAGTGCGGGGGGGGGCTCTGGAAACACCATATATTTT.

This CDR3 reads CASSYGSGGNEQFF. The CDR3 bases are TGTGCCAGCAGTTACGGGTCGGGGGGAAATGAGCAGTTCTTC. The rearrangement uses TRBV6-6 and TRBJ2-1, with 7 bases identical to TRBD2. Looked up from germline, CDR1 is MNHNY and CDR2 is SVGAGI (reference sequence). V lost 2 bases and J lost 7; bases outside the gene matches: 5. This CDR3 is built from 14 residues.

The chain combines TRBV11-2 with TRBJ1-4; perhaps TRBD1 as D (6 bases). Germline loops: CDR1 SGHAT, CDR2 FQNNGV. The V and J ends lost 4 bases and 8 bases respectively, with 14 bases between them. The CDR3 runs 14 residues. CDR3 sequence reads: CASSSTGSWEKLFF. In DNA, the CDR3 is TGTGCCAGCAGCTCTACAGGGAGCTGGGAAAAACTGTTTTTT.

The chain couples TRBV30 to TRBJ2-7; D is undetermined. Germline CDR1 and CDR2: GTSNPN and SVGIG (reference sequence). CDR3 length: 12 amino acids. Trimming removed 4 bases at V and 3 bases at J, with 10 bases between. The CDR3 sequence: CAWTASGYEQYF. CDR3 sequence (DNA): TGTGCCTGGACAGCTTCGGGCTACGAGCAGTACTTC.

This chain links TRBV21-1 with TRBJ1-1; the DNA was not compared with TRBD1, the D call given in the table. TRBV21-1 is a pseudogene. This CDR3 is 15 amino acids long. The CDR3 spells CASSKEGSFNSEAFF. As DNA, the CDR3 is TGTGCCAGCAGCAAAGAAGGTTCTTTTAACAGTGAAGCTTTCTTT.

The chain recombines TRBV5-4 with TRBJ2-3; D is ambiguous. The ends were cut back, 2 bases at V and 2 bases at J, with 3 bases in the middle. Germline-derived CDR1 and CDR2 are SGHNT and YYREEE (reference sequence). CDR3 size: 12 residues. Here the CDR3 reads CASSFHTDTQYF. The CDR3 DNA is TGTGCCAGCAGCTTTCACACAGATACGCAGTATTTT.

The V gene is TRBV6-1, the J gene TRBJ1-5; D unresolved. The CDR3 length is 14 residues. V was clipped by 3 bases and J by 4 bases, with 10 bases between them. Germline CDR1 is MNHNS and CDR2 is SASEGT. The chain's CDR3 is CASSERLPNQPQHF. The CDR3 region has the DNA TGTGCCAGCAGTGAGAGACTCCCTAATCAGCCCCAGCATTTT.

The chain has TRBV5-4 and TRBJ1-2, with D maybe TRBD1 (5 bases). Germline CDR1 SGHNT, CDR2 YYREEE (reference sequence). The CDR3 runs to 14 residues. V was pared by 4 bases and J by 6 bases, with 16 bases between. CDR3 residues: CASSPGPGMDGYTF. The CDR3, as DNA: TGTGCCAGCAGCCCGGGTCCAGGGATGGATGGCTACACCTTC.

The chain recombines TRBV19 with TRBJ1-2, with a possible D match to TRBD1 (6 bases). Trimming took 5 bases from V and 3 from J, leaving 13 bases between them. Germline V lookup: CDR1 LNHDA, CDR2 SQIVND (reference sequence). This CDR3 has 14 residues. CDR3 residues: CASSPGQPYYGYTF. Here the CDR3 DNA reads TGTGCCAGTAGTCCCGGACAGCCTTACTATGGCTACACCTTC. The full variable domain, with the rest looked up from reference TRBV19 and TRBJ1-2, is DGGITQSPKYLFRKEGQNVTLSCEQNLNHDAMYWYRQDPGQGLRLIYYSQIVNDFQKGDIAEGYSVSREKKESFPLTVTSAQKNPTAFYLCASSPGQPYYGYTFGSGTRLTVV.

The chain combines TRBV20-1 with TRBJ2-1, with 12 bases lining up with TRBD2. The germline V gene encodes CDR1 DFQATT and CDR2 SNEGSKA (reference sequence). V lost 3 bases, J lost 10 bases, and 10 bases stayed unmatched. CDR3 length: 15 amino acids. Written as DNA, the CDR3 is TGCAGTGCTAGTGCTAGCGGGGGGGATGGAGGGGAGCAGTTCTTC. It is translated as CSASASGGDGGEQFF.

This chain links TRBV9 with TRBJ2-5, with 11 positions matching TRBD2. This CDR3 has 14 residues. Germline trimming cut 4 bases from V and 5 bases from J; bases unmatched to any gene: 4. From germline, CDR1 is SGDLS and CDR2 YYNGEE. The chain's CDR3 is CASSLLAGDETQYF. CDR3 DNA: TGTGCCAGCAGCTTACTAGCGGGGGACGAGACCCAGTACTTC.

The sample holds one count of this clone. The rearrangement joins TRBV30 to TRBJ2-1, with 8 bases that match TRBD1. Germline lookup yields CDR1 GTSNPN and CDR2 SVGIG (reference sequence). The CDR3 is 12 amino acids. V lost 2 bases to trimming and J lost 12 bases; unmatched junction nucleotides: 6. The CDR3 DNA sequence: TGTGCCTGGAGTCGACAGGGGAAGGGGCAGTTCTTC. It yields the protein CAWSRQGKGQFF.

This clone was counted a single time. The chain carries TRBV7-3 and TRBJ2-3; 8 nucleotides match TRBD2. This CDR3 is built from 18 residues. V gave up 5 bases and J gave up 2 bases; unmatched junction bases: 15. Germline lookup yields CDR1 SGHTA and CDR2 FQGTGA. The CDR3 sequence: CASSPLGLAGGSTDTQYF. The CDR3 DNA follows: TGTGCCAGCAGCCCGTTAGGGCTGGCGGGGGGCTCCACAGATACGCAGTATTTT.